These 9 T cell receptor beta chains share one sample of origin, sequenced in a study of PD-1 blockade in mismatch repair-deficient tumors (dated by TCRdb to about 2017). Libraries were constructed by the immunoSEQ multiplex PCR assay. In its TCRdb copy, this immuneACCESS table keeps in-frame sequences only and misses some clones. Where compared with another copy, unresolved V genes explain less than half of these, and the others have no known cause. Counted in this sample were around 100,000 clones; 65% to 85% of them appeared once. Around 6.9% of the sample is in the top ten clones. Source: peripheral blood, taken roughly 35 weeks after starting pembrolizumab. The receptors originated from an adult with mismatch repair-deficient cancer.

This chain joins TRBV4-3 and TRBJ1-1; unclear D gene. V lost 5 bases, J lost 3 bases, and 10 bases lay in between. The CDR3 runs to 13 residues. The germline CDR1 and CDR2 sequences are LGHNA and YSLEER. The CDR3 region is CASSVNLDTEAFF. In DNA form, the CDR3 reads TGCGCCAGCAGCGTAAACCTGGACACTGAAGCTTTCTTT.

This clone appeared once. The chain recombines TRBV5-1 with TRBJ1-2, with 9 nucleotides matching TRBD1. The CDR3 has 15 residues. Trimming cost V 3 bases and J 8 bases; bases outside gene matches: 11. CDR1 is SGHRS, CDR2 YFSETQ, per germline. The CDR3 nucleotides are TGCGCCAGCAGCTCCAGACAGGGGGAATACGGCGGCTACACCTTC. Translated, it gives CASSSRQGEYGGYTF.

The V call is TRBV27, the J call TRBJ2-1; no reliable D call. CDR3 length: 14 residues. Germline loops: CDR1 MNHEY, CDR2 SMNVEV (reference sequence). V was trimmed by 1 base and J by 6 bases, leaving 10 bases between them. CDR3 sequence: CASSLFRGVNEQFF. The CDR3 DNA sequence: TGTGCCAGCAGTTTATTTCGCGGAGTCAATGAGCAGTTCTTC.

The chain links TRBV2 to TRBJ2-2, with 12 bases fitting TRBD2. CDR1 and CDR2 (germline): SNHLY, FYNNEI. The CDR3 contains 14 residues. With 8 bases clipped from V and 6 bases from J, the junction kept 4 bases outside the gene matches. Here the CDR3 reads CASRLAGDSGELFF. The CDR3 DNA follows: TGTGCCAGCCGACTAGCGGGAGACTCCGGGGAGCTGTTTTTT.

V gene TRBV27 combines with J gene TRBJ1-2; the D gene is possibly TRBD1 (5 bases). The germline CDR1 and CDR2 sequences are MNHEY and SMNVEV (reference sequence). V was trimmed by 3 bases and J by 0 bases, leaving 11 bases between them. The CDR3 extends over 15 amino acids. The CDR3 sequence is CASSFRGPPNYGYTF. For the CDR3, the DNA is TGTGCCAGCAGTTTTAGGGGCCCGCCTAACTATGGCTACACCTTC.

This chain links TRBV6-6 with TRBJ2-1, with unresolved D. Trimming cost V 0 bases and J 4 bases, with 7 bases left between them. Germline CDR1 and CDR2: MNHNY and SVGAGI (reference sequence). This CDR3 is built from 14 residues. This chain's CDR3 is CASSYSGGYNEQFF. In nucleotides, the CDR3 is TGTGCCAGCAGTTACTCGGGCGGATACAATGAGCAGTTCTTC.

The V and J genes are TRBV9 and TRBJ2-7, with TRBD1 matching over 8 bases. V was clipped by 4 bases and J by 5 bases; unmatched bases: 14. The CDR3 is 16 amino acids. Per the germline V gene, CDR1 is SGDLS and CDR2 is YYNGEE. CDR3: CASSPAGQGAPHEQYF. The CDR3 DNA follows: TGTGCCAGCAGCCCCGCGGGGCAGGGGGCGCCCCACGAGCAGTACTTC. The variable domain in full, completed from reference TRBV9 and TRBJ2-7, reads DSGVTQTPKHLITATGQRVTLRCSPRSGDLSVYWYQQSLDQGLQFLIQYYNGEERAKGNILERFSAQQFPDLHSELNLSSLELGDSALYFCASSPAGQGAPHEQYFGPGTRLTVT.

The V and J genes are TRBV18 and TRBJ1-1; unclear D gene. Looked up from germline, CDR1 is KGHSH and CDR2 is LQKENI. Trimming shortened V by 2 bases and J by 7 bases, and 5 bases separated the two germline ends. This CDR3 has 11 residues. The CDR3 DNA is TGTGCCAGCTCACCAGCGAATGAAGCTTTCTTT. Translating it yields CASSPANEAFF. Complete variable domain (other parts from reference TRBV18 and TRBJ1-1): NAGVMQNPRHLVRRRGQEARLRCSPMKGHSHVYWYRQLPEEGLKFMVYLQKENIIDESGMPKERFSAEFPKEGPSILRIQQVVRGDSAAYFCASSPANEAFFGQGTRLTVV.

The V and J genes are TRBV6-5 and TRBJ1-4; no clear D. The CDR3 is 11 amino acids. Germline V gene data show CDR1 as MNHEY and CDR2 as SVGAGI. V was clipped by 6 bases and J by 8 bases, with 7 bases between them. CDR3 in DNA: TGTGCCAGCAGGACCGAAGAAAAACTGTTTTTT. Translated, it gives CASRTEEKLFF.